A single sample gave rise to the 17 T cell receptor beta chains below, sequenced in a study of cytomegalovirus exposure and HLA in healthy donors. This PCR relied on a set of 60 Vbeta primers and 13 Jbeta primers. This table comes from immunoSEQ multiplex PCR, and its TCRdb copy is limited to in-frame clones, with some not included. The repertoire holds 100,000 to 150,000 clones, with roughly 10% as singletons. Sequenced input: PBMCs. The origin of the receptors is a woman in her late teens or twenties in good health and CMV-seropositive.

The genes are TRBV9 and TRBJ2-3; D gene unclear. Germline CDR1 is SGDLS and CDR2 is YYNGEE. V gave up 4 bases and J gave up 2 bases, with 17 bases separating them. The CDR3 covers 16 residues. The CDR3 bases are TGTGCCAGCAGCAGACGTAGCCTTGAGCCCACAGATACGCAGTATTTT. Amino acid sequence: CASSRRSLEPTDTQYF.

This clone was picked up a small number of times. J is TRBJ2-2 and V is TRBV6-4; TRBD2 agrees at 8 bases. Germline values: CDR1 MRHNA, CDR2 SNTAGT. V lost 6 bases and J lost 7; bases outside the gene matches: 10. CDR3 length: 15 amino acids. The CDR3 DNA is TGTGCCAGCAGCCCAATAGCGGGAAAGGGCGGGGAGCTGTTTTTT. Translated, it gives CASSPIAGKGGELFF.

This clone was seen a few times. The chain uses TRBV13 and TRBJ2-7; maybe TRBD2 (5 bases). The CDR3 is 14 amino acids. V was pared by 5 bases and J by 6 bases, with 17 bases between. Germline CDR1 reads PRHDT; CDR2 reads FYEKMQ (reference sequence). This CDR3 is CASSPRAGGVEQYF. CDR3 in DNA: TGTGCCAGCAGCCCTCGGGCCGGAGGTGTCGAGCAGTACTTC.

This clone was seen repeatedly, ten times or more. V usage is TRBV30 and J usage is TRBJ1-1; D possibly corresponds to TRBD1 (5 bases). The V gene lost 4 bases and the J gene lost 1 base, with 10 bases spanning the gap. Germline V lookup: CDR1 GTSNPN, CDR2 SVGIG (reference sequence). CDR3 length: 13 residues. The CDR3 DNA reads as TGTGCCTGGACCAGACAGCCGAACACTGAAGCTTTCTTT. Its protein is CAWTRQPNTEAFF. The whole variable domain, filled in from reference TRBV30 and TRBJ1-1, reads SQTIHQWPATLVQPVGSPLSLECTVEGTSNPNLYWYRQAAGRGLQLLFYSVGIGQISSEVPQNLSASRPQDRQFILSSKKLLLSDSGFYLCAWTRQPNTEAFFGQGTRLTVV.

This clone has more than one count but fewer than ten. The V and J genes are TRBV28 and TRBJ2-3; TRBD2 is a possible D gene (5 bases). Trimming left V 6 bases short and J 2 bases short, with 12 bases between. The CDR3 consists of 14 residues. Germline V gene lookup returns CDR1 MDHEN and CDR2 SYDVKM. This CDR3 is CASSPTGFTDTQYF. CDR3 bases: TGTGCCAGCAGCCCCACGGGGTTCACAGATACGCAGTATTTT.

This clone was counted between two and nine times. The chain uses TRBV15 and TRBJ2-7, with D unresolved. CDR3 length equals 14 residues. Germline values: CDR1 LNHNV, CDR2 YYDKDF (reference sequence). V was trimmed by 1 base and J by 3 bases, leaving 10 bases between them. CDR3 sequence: CATSRVESFYEQYF. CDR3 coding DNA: TGTGCCACCAGCAGAGTGGAGTCCTTCTACGAGCAGTACTTC.

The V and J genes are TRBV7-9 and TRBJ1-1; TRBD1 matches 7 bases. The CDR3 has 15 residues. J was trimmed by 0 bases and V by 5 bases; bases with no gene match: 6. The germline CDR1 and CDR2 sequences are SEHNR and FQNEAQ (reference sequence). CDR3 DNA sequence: TGTGCCAGCAGCCAACTACAGGGGATGAACACTGAAGCTTTCTTT. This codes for CASSQLQGMNTEAFF.

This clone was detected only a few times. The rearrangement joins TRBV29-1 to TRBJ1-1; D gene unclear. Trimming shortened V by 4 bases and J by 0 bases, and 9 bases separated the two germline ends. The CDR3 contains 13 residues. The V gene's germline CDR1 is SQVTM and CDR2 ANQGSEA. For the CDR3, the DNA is TGCAGCGTTGGTCCCGGGATGAACACTGAAGCTTTCTTT. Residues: CSVGPGMNTEAFF.

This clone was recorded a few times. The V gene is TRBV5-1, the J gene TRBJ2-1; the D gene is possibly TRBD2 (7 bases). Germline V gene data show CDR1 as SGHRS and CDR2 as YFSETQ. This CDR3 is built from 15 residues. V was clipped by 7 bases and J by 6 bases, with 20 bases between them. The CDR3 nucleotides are TGCGCCAGCGCCGAGGGGGGGTATTTCGGCAATGAGCAGTTCTTC. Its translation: CASAEGGYFGNEQFF.

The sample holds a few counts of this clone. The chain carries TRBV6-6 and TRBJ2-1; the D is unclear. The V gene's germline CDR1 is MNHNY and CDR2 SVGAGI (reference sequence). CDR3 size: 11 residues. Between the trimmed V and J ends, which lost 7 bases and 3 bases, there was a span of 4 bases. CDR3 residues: CASTVYNEQFF. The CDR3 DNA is TGTGCCAGCACCGTCTACAATGAGCAGTTCTTC.

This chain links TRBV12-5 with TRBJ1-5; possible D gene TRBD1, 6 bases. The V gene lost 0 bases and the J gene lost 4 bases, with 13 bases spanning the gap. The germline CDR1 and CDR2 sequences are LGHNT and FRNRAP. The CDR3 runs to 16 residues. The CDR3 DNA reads TGTGCTAGTGGTTTGGTACTCGGGGGGCGAAATCAGCCCCAGCATTTT. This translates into CASGLVLGGRNQPQHF. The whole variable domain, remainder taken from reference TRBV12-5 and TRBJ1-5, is DARVTQTPRHKVTEMGQEVTMRCQPILGHNTVFWYRQTMMQGLELLAYFRNRAPLDDSGMPKDRFSAEMPDATLATLKIQPSEPRDSAVYFCASGLVLGGRNQPQHFGDGTRLSIL.

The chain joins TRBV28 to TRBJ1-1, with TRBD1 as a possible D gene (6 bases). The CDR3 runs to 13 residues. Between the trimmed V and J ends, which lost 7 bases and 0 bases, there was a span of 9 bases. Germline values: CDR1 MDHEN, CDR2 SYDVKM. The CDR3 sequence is CASITGMNTEAFF. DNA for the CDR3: TGTGCCAGCATAACAGGGATGAACACTGAAGCTTTCTTT.

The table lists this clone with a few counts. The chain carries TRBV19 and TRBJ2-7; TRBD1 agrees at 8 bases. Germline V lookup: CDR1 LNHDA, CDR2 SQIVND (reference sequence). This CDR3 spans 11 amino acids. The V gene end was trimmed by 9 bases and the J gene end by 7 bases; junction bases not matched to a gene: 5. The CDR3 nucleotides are TGTGCCAGCCGGGACAGGTGGGAGCAGTACTTC. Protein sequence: CASRDRWEQYF. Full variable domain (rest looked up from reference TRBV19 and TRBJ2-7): DGGITQSPKYLFRKEGQNVTLSCEQNLNHDAMYWYRQDPGQGLRLIYYSQIVNDFQKGDIAEGYSVSREKKESFPLTVTSAQKNPTAFYLCASRDRWEQYFGPGTRLTVT.

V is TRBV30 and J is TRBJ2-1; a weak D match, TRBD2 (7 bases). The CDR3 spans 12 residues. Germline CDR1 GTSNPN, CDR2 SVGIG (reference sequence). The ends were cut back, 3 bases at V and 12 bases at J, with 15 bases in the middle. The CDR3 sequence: CAWRGAGAGQFF. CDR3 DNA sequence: TGTGCCTGGAGGGGGGCGGGAGCGGGGCAGTTCTTC.

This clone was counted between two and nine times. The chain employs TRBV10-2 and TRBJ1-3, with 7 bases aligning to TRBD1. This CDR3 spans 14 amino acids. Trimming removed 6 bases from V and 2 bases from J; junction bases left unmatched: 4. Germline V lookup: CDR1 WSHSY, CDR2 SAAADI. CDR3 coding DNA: TGCGCCAGCAGCCCTACAGGGGCTGGAAACACCATATATTTT. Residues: CASSPTGAGNTIYF.

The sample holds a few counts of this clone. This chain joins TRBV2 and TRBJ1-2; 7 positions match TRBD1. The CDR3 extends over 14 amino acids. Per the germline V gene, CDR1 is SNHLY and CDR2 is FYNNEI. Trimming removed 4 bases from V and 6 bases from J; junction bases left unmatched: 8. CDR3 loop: CASSAEDRLNGYTF. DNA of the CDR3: TGTGCCAGCAGTGCCGAGGACAGGCTCAATGGCTACACCTTC. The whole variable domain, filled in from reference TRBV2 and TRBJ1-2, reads EPEVTQTPSHQVTQMGQEVILRCVPISNHLYFYWYRQILGQKVEFLVSFYNNEISEKSEIFDDQFSVERPDGSNFTLKIRSTKLEDSAMYFCASSAEDRLNGYTFGSGTRLTVV.

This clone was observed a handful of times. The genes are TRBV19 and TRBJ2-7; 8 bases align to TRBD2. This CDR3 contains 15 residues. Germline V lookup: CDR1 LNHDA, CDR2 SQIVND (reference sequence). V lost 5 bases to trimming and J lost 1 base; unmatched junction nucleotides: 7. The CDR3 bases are TGTGCCAGTAGTGCCGCGGGAGGTGCGTCCTACGAGCAGTACTTC. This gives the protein CASSAAGGASYEQYF.